Listed here are 29 T cell receptor beta chains from one sample, sequenced in a study of blood T cell repertoires in COVID-19. Produced via immunoSEQ multiplex PCR; TCRdb's table is partial and in-frame only. The sample contains 95,000 to 150,000 clones, about 81% of which appear only once. Material: peripheral blood. All receptors derive from a woman between 50 and 59 years old with acute or convalescent COVID-19.

The chain couples TRBV28 to TRBJ1-5; tentative D call: TRBD1 (5 bases). CDR3 length: 14 amino acids. V lost 2 bases, J lost 5 bases, and 10 bases lay in between. Germline V gene lookup returns CDR1 MDHEN and CDR2 SYDVKM. CDR3 amino acids: CASSLGLGDQPQHF. CDR3 nucleotides: TGTGCCAGCAGTTTAGGGCTAGGGGATCAGCCCCAGCATTTT.

The rearrangement uses TRBV12-5 and TRBJ2-5; D is perhaps TRBD2 (6 bases). Per germline, CDR1 LGHNT and CDR2 FRNRAP. The CDR3 totals 16 residues. V lost 1 base to trimming and J lost 2 bases, with 14 bases between them. This CDR3 is CASGLGGVAGQETQYF. The CDR3 DNA sequence: TGTGCTAGTGGTTTGGGGGGAGTGGCGGGGCAAGAGACCCAGTACTTC.

The rearrangement uses TRBV19 and TRBJ1-1; 7 nucleotides match TRBD1. The CDR3 sequence is 13 residues long. The V gene's germline CDR1 is LNHDA and CDR2 SQIVND (reference sequence). The J segment lost 6 bases and the V segment lost 5 bases, leaving 6 bases of the junction unmatched. CDR3: CASSQTGAAEAFF. DNA of the CDR3: TGTGCCAGTAGTCAAACAGGGGCGGCTGAAGCTTTCTTT. The full variable domain, with the rest looked up from reference TRBV19 and TRBJ1-1, is DGGITQSPKYLFRKEGQNVTLSCEQNLNHDAMYWYRQDPGQGLRLIYYSQIVNDFQKGDIAEGYSVSREKKESFPLTVTSAQKNPTAFYLCASSQTGAAEAFFGQGTRLTVV.

The rearrangement uses TRBV19 and TRBJ2-2; D may be TRBD2 (7 bases). Per the germline V gene, CDR1 is LNHDA and CDR2 is SQIVND (reference sequence). The CDR3 has 16 residues. Trimming removed 6 bases at V and 4 bases at J, with 18 bases between. Here the CDR3 reads CASSYFLGGPTGELFF. CDR3 sequence (DNA): TGTGCCAGTAGCTACTTTTTGGGGGGGCCCACCGGGGAGCTGTTTTTT.

This clone showed up just a few times. The chain couples TRBV19 to TRBJ1-2, with TRBD1 as a possible D gene (5 bases). CDR3 length: 16 residues. V lost 5 bases, J lost 3 bases, and 19 bases lay in between. Germline V CDR1 and CDR2: LNHDA, SQIVND (reference sequence). The CDR3 DNA reads as TGTGCCAGTAGTCAGGGCGCGGGATTGTATTACTATGGCTACACCTTC. It codes for CASSQGAGLYYYGYTF.

V and J are TRBV7-8 and TRBJ2-1; 7 bases align to TRBD2. This CDR3 has 16 amino acids. V trimming: 8 bases; J trimming: 0 bases; junction bases outside the gene matches: 10. From germline, CDR1 is SGHVS and CDR2 FQNEAQ. CDR3 sequence (DNA): TGTGCCAGCGCAACTCGCGGCGGGAGCTCCTACAATGAGCAGTTCTTC. This translates into CASATRGGSSYNEQFF.

V and J are TRBV9 and TRBJ2-1, with no clear D. The V end lost 4 bases, the J end lost 6 bases, and 11 bases lay between the germline ends. This CDR3 is built from 13 residues. Germline-derived CDR1 and CDR2 are SGDLS and YYNGEE. The CDR3 is CASSTGPFNEQFF. DNA of the CDR3: TGTGCCAGCAGCACGGGTCCTTTCAATGAGCAGTTCTTC.

The V call is TRBV3-1 (or the pseudogene TRBV3-2), the J call TRBJ1-2, with D maybe TRBD1 (5 bases). This CDR3 comprises 15 residues. Trimming shortened V by 0 bases and J by 8 bases, and 16 bases separated the two germline ends. Germline lookup yields CDR1 LGHDT and CDR2 YNNKEL (reference sequence). The CDR3 loop is CASSQESVGRVGYTF. The CDR3 bases are TGTGCCAGCAGCCAAGAGTCGGTGGGCAGGGTAGGCTACACCTTC.

V and J are TRBV28 and TRBJ2-7; 10 positions match TRBD1. Germline CDR1 and CDR2: MDHEN and SYDVKM. The CDR3 consists of 14 residues. V lost 8 bases and J lost 5; bases outside the gene matches: 9. The CDR3 sequence is CASSVSGTGDEQYF. The CDR3 DNA reads TGTGCCAGCTCGGTCTCCGGGACAGGGGACGAGCAGTACTTC.

This clone occurred a few times. V usage is TRBV18 and J usage is TRBJ2-3, with a tentative D call TRBD1 (5 bases). V lost 5 bases, J lost 4 bases, and 10 bases lay in between. Germline CDR1 KGHSH, CDR2 LQKENI. This CDR3 comprises 13 residues. The CDR3 nucleotides are TGTGCCAGCTCAAGGTCAGGGCCAGATACGCAGTATTTT. It encodes CASSRSGPDTQYF.

The chain is built from TRBV18 and TRBJ2-1, with 8 bases identical to TRBD1. Germline CDR1 and CDR2: KGHSH and LQKENI. The J segment lost 4 bases and the V segment lost 4 bases, leaving 6 bases of the junction unmatched. The CDR3 is 15 amino acids. The CDR3 spells CASSQGQGNYNEQFF. The CDR3 region has the DNA TGTGCCAGCTCACAAGGACAGGGAAATTACAATGAGCAGTTCTTC.

V is TRBV19 and J is TRBJ1-4; D unresolved. Trimming pared 3 bases from V and 6 bases from J, leaving 8 bases between. Looked up from germline, CDR1 is LNHDA and CDR2 is SQIVND (reference sequence). The CDR3 is made up of 13 amino acids. The CDR3 is CASSIQVDEKLFF. The CDR3 DNA is TGTGCCAGTAGTATCCAGGTGGATGAAAAACTGTTTTTT.

J is TRBJ2-7 and V is TRBV7-2, with D maybe TRBD1 (6 bases). The CDR3 totals 15 residues. Germline V gene data show CDR1 as SGHTA and CDR2 as FQGNSA. V was pared by 5 bases and J by 3 bases, with 17 bases between. CDR3: CASSRTGLENYEQYF. Here the CDR3 DNA reads TGTGCCAGCAGCCGCACAGGGTTAGAGAACTACGAGCAGTACTTC. The variable domain in full, completed from reference TRBV7-2 and TRBJ2-7, reads GAGVSQSPSNKVTEKGKDVELRCDPISGHTALYWYRQSLGQGLEFLIYFQGNSAPDKSGLPSDRFSAERTGGSVSTLTIQRTQQEDSAVYLCASSRTGLENYEQYFGPGTRLTVT.

This chain joins TRBV13 and TRBJ2-2; no firm D call. Per germline, CDR1 PRHDT and CDR2 FYEKMQ (reference sequence). Trimming pared 5 bases from V and 4 bases from J, leaving 14 bases between. CDR3 size: 15 residues. CDR3 region: CASSRPRQSTGELFF. CDR3 nucleotides: TGTGCCAGCAGCCGGCCGAGGCAGAGCACCGGGGAGCTGTTTTTT. The variable domain in full, completed from reference TRBV13 and TRBJ2-2, reads AAGVIQSPRHLIKEKRETATLKCYPIPRHDTVYWYQQGPGQDPQFLISFYEKMQSDKGSIPDRFSAQQFSDYHSELNMSSLELGDSALYFCASSRPRQSTGELFFGEGSRLTVL.

This clone was counted between two and nine times. DNA for the CDR3: TGTGCCATCAGTGATGGAAGACAGGGATCTGGAAACACCATATATTTT. Its translation: CAISDGRQGSGNTIYF. The gene calls are TRBV10-3 and TRBJ1-3; 7 bases agree with TRBD1. The CDR3 spans 16 residues. With V trimmed by 3 bases and J by 1 base, 6 bases remained unmatched. From germline, CDR1 is ENHRY and CDR2 SYGVKD.

The rearrangement joins TRBV30 to TRBJ1-1; no definite D call. In germline, CDR1 is GTSNPN, CDR2 SVGIG (reference sequence). V dropped 4 bases and J dropped 3 bases, with 12 bases sitting between them. The CDR3 spans 13 residues. The CDR3 DNA is TGTGCCTGGACCTTAGCAGCTTACACTGAAGCTTTCTTT. Translation gives CAWTLAAYTEAFF.

This clone was recorded once. V usage is TRBV6-5 and J usage is TRBJ1-2; TRBD1 matches 8 bases. The V gene's germline CDR1 is MNHEY and CDR2 SVGAGI. This CDR3 spans 14 amino acids. V lost 2 bases and J lost 6; bases outside the gene matches: 5. For the CDR3, the DNA is TGTGCCAGCAGTTACGGGCAGGGGGCGGATGGCTACACCTTC. Translation: CASSYGQGADGYTF.

CDR3 sequence: CASSLSRQAYNEQFF. CDR3 nucleotides: TGTGCCAGCAGTTTATCCAGACAGGCCTACAATGAGCAGTTCTTC. The genes are TRBV27 and TRBJ2-1; possibly TRBD1 for D (6 bases). Trimming stripped 0 bases from V and 2 bases from J, with 8 bases between. Per germline, CDR1 MNHEY and CDR2 SMNVEV (reference sequence). CDR3 length: 15 amino acids.

This chain links TRBV5-1 with TRBJ1-3; TRBD1 agrees at 7 bases. The junction had 7 bases not matched to a gene; V was cut back by 0 bases and J by 4 bases. The CDR3 is made up of 16 amino acids. The germline gives CDR1 SGHRS, CDR2 YFSETQ. The CDR3 coding sequence is TGCGCCAGCAGCTTGGATATTACAGGGGTCGGAAACACCATATATTTT. Protein: CASSLDITGVGNTIYF. The full variable domain, with the rest looked up from reference TRBV5-1 and TRBJ1-3, is KAGVTQTPRYLIKTRGQQVTLSCSPISGHRSVSWYQQTPGQGLQFLFEYFSETQRNKGNFPGRFSGRQFSNSRSEMNVSTLELGDSALYLCASSLDITGVGNTIYFGEGSWLTVV.

The chain has TRBV11-1 and TRBJ1-1; TRBD1 matches at 10 bases. The CDR3 has 14 amino acids. V was pared by 4 bases and J by 3 bases, with 2 bases of the junction left unmatched. CDR1 SGHAT and CDR2 FQDESV come from the germline V gene (reference sequence). This CDR3 is CASSWTGGYTEAFF. CDR3 nucleotide sequence: TGTGCCAGCAGCTGGACAGGGGGTTACACTGAAGCTTTCTTT. Based on the CDR3 plus reference TRBV11-1 and TRBJ1-1, the full variable domain is EAEVAQSPRYKITEKSQAVAFWCDPISGHATLYWYRQILGQGPELLVQFQDESVVDDSQLPKDRFSAERLKGVDSTLKIQPAELGDSAMYLCASSWTGGYTEAFFGQGTRLTVV.

This chain links TRBV4-2 with TRBJ2-5; D is perhaps TRBD2 (6 bases). CDR3 length: 13 residues. Trimming took off 0 bases at V and 11 bases at J, with 13 bases between the two ends. CDR1 and CDR2 (germline): LGHNA, YNFKEQ. In DNA form, the CDR3 reads TGTGCCAGCAGCCAAGATCTTGGGACTGTTCAGTACTTC. Amino acid sequence: CASSQDLGTVQYF.

CDR3 loop: CASSQDSAYGYTF. The CDR3, as DNA: TGTGCCAGCAGCCAGGACAGCGCCTATGGCTACACCTTC. V is TRBV3-1 (or the pseudogene TRBV3-2) and J is TRBJ1-2, with a weak D call TRBD1 (6 bases). CDR1 is LGHDT, CDR2 YNNKEL, per germline (reference sequence). The CDR3 has 13 residues. Trimming took off 3 bases at V and 4 bases at J, with 9 bases between the two ends.

The rearrangement links TRBV28 to TRBJ1-5; D unclear. Germline V gene data show CDR1 as MDHEN and CDR2 as SYDVKM. The CDR3 is made up of 11 amino acids. V lost 5 bases and J lost 9, with 8 bases in between. DNA of the CDR3: TGTGCCAGCAGTACTGCTAGGCCCCAGCATTTT. It translates to CASSTARPQHF.

This clone was detected a few times. CDR3 bases: TGCAGCGCCCAGACAGGTGCGAGCAATCAGCCCCAGCATTTT. This sequence encodes CSAQTGASNQPQHF. The J gene is TRBJ1-5, the V gene TRBV29-1, with a tentative D call TRBD1 (6 bases). The CDR3 contains 14 residues. Germline V lookup: CDR1 SQVTM, CDR2 ANQGSEA. V gave up 7 bases and J gave up 1 base, with 14 bases separating them.

This clone was seen a single time. The chain uses TRBV27 and TRBJ2-3, with TRBD2 as a possible D gene (6 bases). The CDR3 covers 14 residues. Trimming shortened V by 8 bases and J by 3 bases, and 15 bases separated the two germline ends. CDR1 and CDR2 from the germline V gene are MNHEY and SMNVEV (reference sequence). CDR3: CASGSGTQTDTQYF. CDR3 nucleotide sequence: TGTGCCAGCGGATCCGGGACTCAGACAGATACGCAGTATTTT.

A remark on this clone: Other DNA sequences of this sample code for an identical CDR3. The chain joins TRBV19 to TRBJ1-1; D is unresolved. V was pared by 3 bases and J by 5 bases, with 4 bases between. This CDR3 is 11 amino acids long. CDR1 is LNHDA and CDR2 is SQIVND in the germline V gene (reference sequence). For the CDR3, the DNA is TGTGCCAGTAGTATCTATACTGAAGCTTTCTTT. This gives the protein CASSIYTEAFF.

This chain links TRBV7-9 with TRBJ1-4, with D perhaps matching TRBD1 (5 bases). CDR1 and CDR2 (germline): SEHNR, FQNEAQ (reference sequence). This CDR3 is 13 amino acids long. V was cut by 5 bases and J by 7 bases, with 11 bases left in between. In DNA, the CDR3 is TGTGCCAGCAGCCCACAACAGGCTGAAAAACTGTTTTTT. It specifies CASSPQQAEKLFF.

This sequence joins TRBV19 and TRBJ2-4, with TRBD2 as a possible D gene (6 bases). Per the germline V gene, CDR1 is LNHDA and CDR2 is SQIVND (reference sequence). This CDR3 contains 13 residues. V was cut by 5 bases and J by 7 bases, with 12 bases left in between. CDR3 nucleotide sequence: TGTGCCAGTAGTCCGGAGGGTTCGAACATTCAGTACTTC. Encoded protein: CASSPEGSNIQYF.

V gene TRBV5-1 combines with J gene TRBJ1-6; the D is unclear. The CDR3 is 13 amino acids. V was cut by 7 bases and J by 6 bases, with 11 bases left in between. The germline gives CDR1 SGHRS, CDR2 YFSETQ. The CDR3: CASSEDLNSPLHF. CDR3 in DNA: TGCGCCAGCTCGGAGGACCTTAATTCACCCCTCCACTTT.